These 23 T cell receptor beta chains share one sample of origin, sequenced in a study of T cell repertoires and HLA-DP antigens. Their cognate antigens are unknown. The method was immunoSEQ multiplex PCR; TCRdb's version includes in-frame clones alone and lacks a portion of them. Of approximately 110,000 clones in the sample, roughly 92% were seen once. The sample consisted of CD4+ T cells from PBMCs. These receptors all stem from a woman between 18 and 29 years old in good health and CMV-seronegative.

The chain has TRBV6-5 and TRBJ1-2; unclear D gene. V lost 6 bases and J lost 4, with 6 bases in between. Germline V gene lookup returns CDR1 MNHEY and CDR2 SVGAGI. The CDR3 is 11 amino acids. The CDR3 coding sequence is TGTGCCAGCAGCCCCTCCTATGGCTACACCTTC. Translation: CASSPSYGYTF.

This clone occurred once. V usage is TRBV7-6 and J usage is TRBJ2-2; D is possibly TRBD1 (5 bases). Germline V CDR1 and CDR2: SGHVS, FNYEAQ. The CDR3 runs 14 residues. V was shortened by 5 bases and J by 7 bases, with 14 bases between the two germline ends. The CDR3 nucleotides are TGTGCCAGCAGCACCAGGGAAGGCGGCGGGGAGCTGTTTTTT. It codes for CASSTREGGGELFF. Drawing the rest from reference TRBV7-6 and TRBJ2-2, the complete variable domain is GAGVSQSPRYKVTKRGQDVALRCDPISGHVSLYWYRQALGQGPEFLTYFNYEAQQDKSGLPNDRFSAERPEGSISTLTIQRTEQRDSAMYRCASSTREGGGELFFGEGSRLTVL.

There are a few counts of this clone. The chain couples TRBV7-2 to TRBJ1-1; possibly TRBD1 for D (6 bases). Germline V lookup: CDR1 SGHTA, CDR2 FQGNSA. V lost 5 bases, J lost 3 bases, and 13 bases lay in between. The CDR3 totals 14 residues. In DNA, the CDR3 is TGTGCCAGCAGCCAAGGGACACCGTACACTGAAGCTTTCTTT. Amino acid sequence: CASSQGTPYTEAFF.

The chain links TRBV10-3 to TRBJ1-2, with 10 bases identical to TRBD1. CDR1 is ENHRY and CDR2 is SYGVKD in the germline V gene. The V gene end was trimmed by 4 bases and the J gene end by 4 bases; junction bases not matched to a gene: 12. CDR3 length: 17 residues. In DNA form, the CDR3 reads TGTGCCATCAGTGGGGGGGACAGGGGAGGCCTTCCCTATGGCTACACCTTC. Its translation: CAISGGDRGGLPYGYTF.

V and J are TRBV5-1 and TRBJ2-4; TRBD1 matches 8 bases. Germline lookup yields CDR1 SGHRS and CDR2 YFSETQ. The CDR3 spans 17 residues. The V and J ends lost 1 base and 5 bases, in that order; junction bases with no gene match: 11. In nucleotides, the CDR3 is TGCGCCAGCAGCTTGATTGCGGTCAGGGGGCATGAAAACATTCAGTACTTC. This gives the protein CASSLIAVRGHENIQYF.

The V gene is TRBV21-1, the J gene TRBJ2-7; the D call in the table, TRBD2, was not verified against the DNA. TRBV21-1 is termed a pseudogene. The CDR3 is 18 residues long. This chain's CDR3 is CASSKYSAGGPRSYEQYF. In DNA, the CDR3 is TGTGCCAGCAGCAAATATTCAGCGGGAGGGCCCCGGTCCTACGAGCAGTACTTC.

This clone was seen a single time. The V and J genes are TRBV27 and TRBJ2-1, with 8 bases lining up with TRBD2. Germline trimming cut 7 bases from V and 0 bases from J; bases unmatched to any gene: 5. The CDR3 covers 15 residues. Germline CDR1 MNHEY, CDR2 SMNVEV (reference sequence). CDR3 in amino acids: CASNRAGASYNEQFF. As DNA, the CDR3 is TGTGCCAGCAACCGAGCGGGAGCCTCCTACAATGAGCAGTTCTTC.

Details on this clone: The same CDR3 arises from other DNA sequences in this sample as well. CDR3 in amino acids: CASSLSSGANVLTF. Here the CDR3 DNA reads TGTGCCAGCAGCTTATCCAGTGGGGCCAACGTCCTGACTTTC. The V and J genes are TRBV7-3 and TRBJ2-6, with D hard to call. CDR1 is SGHTA, CDR2 FQGTGA, per germline. The length of the CDR3 is 14 residues. The V end lost 2 bases, the J end lost 3 bases, and 5 bases lay between the germline ends.

The CDR3 DNA reads as TGTGCCAGCAGTTGGGCGGGCAGCTCCTACGAGCAGTACTTC. The encoded protein is CASSWAGSSYEQYF. This chain connects TRBV7-3 to TRBJ2-7; D is perhaps TRBD2 (5 bases). CDR3 size: 14 residues. Trimming removed 6 bases at V and 0 bases at J, with 12 bases between. CDR1 and CDR2 (germline): SGHTA, FQGTGA.

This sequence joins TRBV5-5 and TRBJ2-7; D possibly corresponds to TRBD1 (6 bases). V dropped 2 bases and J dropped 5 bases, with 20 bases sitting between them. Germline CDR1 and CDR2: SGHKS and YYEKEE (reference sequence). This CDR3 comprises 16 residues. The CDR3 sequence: CASSLRVQGVFNEQYV. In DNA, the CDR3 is TGTGCCAGCAGCTTAAGGGTACAGGGCGTTTTCAACGAGCAGTACGTC.

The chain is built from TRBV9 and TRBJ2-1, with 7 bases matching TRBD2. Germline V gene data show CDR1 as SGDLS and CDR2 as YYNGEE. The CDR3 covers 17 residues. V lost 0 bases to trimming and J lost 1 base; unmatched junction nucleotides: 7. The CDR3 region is CASSVALLASSYNEQFF. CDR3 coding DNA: TGTGCCAGCAGCGTAGCCTTACTAGCGTCTTCCTACAATGAGCAGTTCTTC.

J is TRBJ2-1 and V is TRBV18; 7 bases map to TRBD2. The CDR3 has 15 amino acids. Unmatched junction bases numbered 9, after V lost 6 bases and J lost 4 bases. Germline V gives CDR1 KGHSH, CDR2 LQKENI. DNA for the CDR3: TGTGCCAGCTCCCGGAGGGCGGGAGATTACAATGAGCAGTTCTTC. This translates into CASSRRAGDYNEQFF. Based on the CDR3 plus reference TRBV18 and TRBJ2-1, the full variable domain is NAGVMQNPRHLVRRRGQEARLRCSPMKGHSHVYWYRQLPEEGLKFMVYLQKENIIDESGMPKERFSAEFPKEGPSILRIQQVVRGDSAAYFCASSRRAGDYNEQFFGPGTRLTVL.

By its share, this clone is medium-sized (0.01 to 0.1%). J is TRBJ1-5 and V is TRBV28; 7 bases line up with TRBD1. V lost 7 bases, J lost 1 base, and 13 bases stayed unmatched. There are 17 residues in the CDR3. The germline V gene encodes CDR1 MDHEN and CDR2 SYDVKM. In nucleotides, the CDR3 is TGTGCCAGCATCTCGAAAAAGGGGACAGAAAGCAATCAGCCCCAGCATTTT. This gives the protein CASISKKGTESNQPQHF.

Here the CDR3 DNA reads TGTGCCAGCAGCAAAGATTTGGGCCCCACTGAAGCTTTCTTT. Translating it yields CASSKDLGPTEAFF. The rearrangement joins TRBV21-1 to TRBJ1-1; TRBD1 was called by the table and not checked on the DNA. TRBV21-1 is noted as a pseudogene. CDR3 length equals 14 residues.

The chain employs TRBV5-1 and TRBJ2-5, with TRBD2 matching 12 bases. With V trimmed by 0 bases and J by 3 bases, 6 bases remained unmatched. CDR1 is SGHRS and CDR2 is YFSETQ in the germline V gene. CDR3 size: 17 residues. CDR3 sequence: CASSLVGRLAGEETQYF. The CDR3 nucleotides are TGCGCCAGCAGCTTGGTAGGACGACTAGCGGGAGAAGAGACCCAGTACTTC.

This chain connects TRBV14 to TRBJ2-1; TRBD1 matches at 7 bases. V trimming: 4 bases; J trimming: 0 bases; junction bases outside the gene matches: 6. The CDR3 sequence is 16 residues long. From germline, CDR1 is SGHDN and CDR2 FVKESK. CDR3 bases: TGTGCCAGCAGCCGCTGGACAGGCCGCTCCTACAATGAGCAGTTCTTC. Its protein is CASSRWTGRSYNEQFF.

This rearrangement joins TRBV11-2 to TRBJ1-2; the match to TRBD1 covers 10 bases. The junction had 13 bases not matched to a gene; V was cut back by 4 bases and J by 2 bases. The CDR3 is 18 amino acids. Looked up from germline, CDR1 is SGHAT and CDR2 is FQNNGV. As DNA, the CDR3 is TGTGCCAGCAGCTCAAATAAGGGACAGGGGACATCAAACTATGGCTACACCTTC. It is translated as CASSSNKGQGTSNYGYTF. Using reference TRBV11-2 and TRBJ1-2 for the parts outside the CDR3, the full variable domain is EAGVAQSPRYKIIEKRQSVAFWCNPISGHATLYWYQQILGQGPKLLIQFQNNGVVDDSQLPKDRFSAERLKGVDSTLKIQPAKLEDSAVYLCASSSNKGQGTSNYGYTFGSGTRLTVV.

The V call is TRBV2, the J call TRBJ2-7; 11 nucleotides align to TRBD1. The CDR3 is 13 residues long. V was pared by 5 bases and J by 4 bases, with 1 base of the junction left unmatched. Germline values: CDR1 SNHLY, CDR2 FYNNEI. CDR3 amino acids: CASSRDRGYEQYV. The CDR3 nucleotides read TGTGCCAGCAGTCGGGACAGGGGGTACGAGCAGTACGTC.

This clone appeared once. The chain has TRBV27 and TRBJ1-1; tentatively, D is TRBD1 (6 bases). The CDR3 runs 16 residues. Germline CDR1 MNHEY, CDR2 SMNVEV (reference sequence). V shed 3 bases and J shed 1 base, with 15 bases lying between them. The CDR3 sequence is CASSFTGTVPNTEAFF. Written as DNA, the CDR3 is TGTGCCAGCAGTTTCACAGGGACCGTCCCGAACACTGAAGCTTTCTTT.

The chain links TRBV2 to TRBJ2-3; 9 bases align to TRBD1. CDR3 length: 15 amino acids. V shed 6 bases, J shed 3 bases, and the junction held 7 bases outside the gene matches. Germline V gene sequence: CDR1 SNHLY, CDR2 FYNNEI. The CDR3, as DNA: TGTGCCAGCAGAACAGGGGGCGCAACTACAGATACGCAGTATTTT. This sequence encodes CASRTGGATTDTQYF.

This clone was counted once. The CDR3 loop is CASSYTGSSYNSPLHF. The CDR3 DNA is TGTGCCAGCAGCTACACAGGGAGCTCCTATAATTCACCCCTCCACTTT. The chain uses TRBV7-3 and TRBJ1-6, with a weak D call TRBD1 (6 bases). The germline gives CDR1 SGHTA, CDR2 FQGTGA. Trimming took 4 bases from V and 0 from J, leaving 10 bases between them. The CDR3 sequence is 16 residues long.

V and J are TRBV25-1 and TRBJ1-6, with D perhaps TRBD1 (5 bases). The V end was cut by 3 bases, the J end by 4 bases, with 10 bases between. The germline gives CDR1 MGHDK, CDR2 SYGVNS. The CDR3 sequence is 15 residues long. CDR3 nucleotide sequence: TGTGCCAGCAGTGAGTGGGACCGTTATAATTCACCCCTCCACTTT. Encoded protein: CASSEWDRYNSPLHF.

DNA of the CDR3: TGTGCCAGCAGGGACCGTGCAGGGGGCGCTTATCAGCCCCAGCATTTT. Protein: CASRDRAGGAYQPQHF. The rearrangement uses TRBV6-6 and TRBJ1-5, with 8 positions matching TRBD1. The trim removed 6 bases at V and 5 bases at J, leaving 12 bases unmatched. Germline CDR1 and CDR2: MNHNY and SVGAGI (reference sequence). This CDR3 is 16 amino acids long.